This paragraph covers one T cell receptor beta chain sequence. The antigen remains undetermined. The V segment lost 1 base and the J segment 10 bases; nucleotides outside the gene matches: 4. CDR3 length equals 13 residues. CDR1 and CDR2 from the germline V gene are SEHNR and FQNEAQ (reference sequence). The record originates from a study of OX40 agonist ivuxolimab in advanced cancers. Study-wide background: Given to patients was ivuxolimab, an agonistic anti-OX40 (CD134) antibody. Findings and limits, study-wide: Dosing at 0.1 to 3.0 mg/kg was accompanied by clonal expansion of CD4+ and CD8+ blood T cells by week 6. In the expanded peripheral T cells, antigen specificity was never determined.

This table comes from immunoSEQ multiplex PCR, and its TCRdb copy is limited to in-frame clones, with some not included. Counted here are fewer than 25,000 clones, roughly 85% occurring once; the ten biggest clones make up roughly 17%. This clonotype was sampled from an adult with an advanced solid tumor such as melanoma, head and neck, liver or kidney cancer. The rearrangement links TRBV7-9 to TRBJ2-7, with 10 nucleotides matching TRBD2. The material was CD4+ or CD8+ T cells sorted from blood, obtained in a trial of the OX40 agonist ivuxolimab. The CDR3 nucleotides are TGTGCCAGCAGCTTAGGGGCTAGCGGGAGACAGTACTTC. Translating it yields CASSLGASGRQYF. The full variable domain, its missing parts supplied by reference TRBV7-9 and TRBJ2-7, is DTGVSQNPRHKITKRGQNVTFRCDPISEHNRLYWYRQTLGQGPEFLTYFQNEAQLEKSRLLSDRFSAERPKGSFSTLEIQRTEQGDSAMYLCASSLGASGRQYFGPGTRLTVT.